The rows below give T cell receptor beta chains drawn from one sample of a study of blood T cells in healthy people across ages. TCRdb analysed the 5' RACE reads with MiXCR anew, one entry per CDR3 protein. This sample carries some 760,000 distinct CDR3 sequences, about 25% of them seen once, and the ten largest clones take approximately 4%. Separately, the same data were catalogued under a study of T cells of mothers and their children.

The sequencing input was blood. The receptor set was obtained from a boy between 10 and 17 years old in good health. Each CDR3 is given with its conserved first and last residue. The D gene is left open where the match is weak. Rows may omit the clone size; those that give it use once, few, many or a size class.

DNA: TGTGCCAGCAGTTTTGGAGGGGGGACGGTGAGCACTGAAGCTTTCTTT
CDR3: CASSFGGGTVSTEAFF
V: TRBV28
size: NA
J: TRBJ1-1
D: NA

DNA: TGCGCCAGCAGCGGCGGGACAGGGGGTGGAGAGACCCAGTACTTC
CDR3: CASSGGTGGGETQYF
V: TRBV5-1
size: NA
J: TRBJ2-5
D: TRBD1

DNA: TGTGCCAGCAGCTTAACCGGGCTCGGGGCCTACAATGAGCAGTTCTTC
CDR3: CASSLTGLGAYNEQFF
V: TRBV7-8
size: NA
J: TRBJ2-1
D: NA

DNA: TGTGCCGGAAAACCGACCCTTGCGACTAATGAAAAACTGTTTTTT
CDR3: CAGKPTLATNEKLFF
V: TRBV2
size: few
J: TRBJ1-4
D: NA

DNA: TGTGCCAGCAGCCCCGGACAGGGGTATGGAGATACGCAGTATTTT
CDR3: CASSPGQGYGDTQYF
V: TRBV7-9
size: few
J: TRBJ2-3
D: TRBD1

DNA: TGTGCCAGCAGTTCGGAGACAGGAGAAAAACTGTTTTTT
CDR3: CASSSETGEKLFF
V: TRBV27
size: few
J: TRBJ1-4
D: NA

DNA: TGTGCCAGCAGTCAGCGAACGGGACAATACGAGCAGTACTTC
CDR3: CASSQRTGQYEQYF
V: TRBV7-9
size: few
J: TRBJ2-7
D: NA

DNA: TGTGCCAGCATAGGGACTAGCGGGAGACTAGAGACCCAGTACTTC
CDR3: CASIGTSGRLETQYF
V: TRBV2
size: NA
J: TRBJ2-5
D: TRBD2

DNA: TGCAGTGCCCAGTCCCGAGAGACCCAGTACTTC
CDR3: CSAQSRETQYF
V: TRBV20-1
size: NA
J: TRBJ2-5
D: NA

DNA: TGTGCCAGCAGTCCACGACAGGGGGGTAATTCACCCCTCCACTTT
CDR3: CASSPRQGGNSPLHF
V: TRBV28
size: few
J: TRBJ1-6
D: TRBD1

DNA: TGTGCCAGCAGCGTCGGGACGTATAATTCACCCCTCCACTTT
CDR3: CASSVGTYNSPLHF
V: TRBV7-8
size: NA
J: TRBJ1-6
D: NA

DNA: TGTGCCTGGAGCCGGGCCACCACTGAAGCTTTCTTT
CDR3: CAWSRATTEAFF
V: TRBV30
size: NA
J: TRBJ1-1
D: NA

DNA: TGCAGTGCAGCGGACCTCACCGGGGAGCCGTTTTTT
CDR3: CSAADLTGEPFF
V: TRBV20-1
size: NA
J: TRBJ2-2
D: NA

DNA: TGTGCCACCAGAGGAACTGGAGATACGCAGTATTTT
CDR3: CATRGTGDTQYF
V: TRBV24-1
size: NA
J: TRBJ2-3
D: NA

DNA: TGTGCCAGCAGTCCTCGGGGGGTTACCTACAATGAGCAGTTCTTC
CDR3: CASSPRGVTYNEQFF
V: TRBV28
size: few
J: TRBJ2-1
D: TRBD2

DNA: TGTGCCAGCAGCCAAGAGGCAGGGAAAGAGACCCAGTACTTC
CDR3: CASSQEAGKETQYF
V: TRBV4-2
size: NA
J: TRBJ2-5
D: NA

DNA: TGTGCCAGCAGCTTATCCCGGGACAGGGGAGGCTACGAGCAGTACTTC
CDR3: CASSLSRDRGGYEQYF
V: TRBV7-9
size: few
J: TRBJ2-7
D: TRBD1

DNA: TGTGCCAGCAGCAAGTACCAGTTAAAGGGCGAGCAGTACTTC
CDR3: CASSKYQLKGEQYF
V: TRBV21-1
size: few
J: TRBJ2-7
D: NA

DNA: TGCGCCAGCAGCCAAGATCGGACTAGCGGGAATTACAATGAGCAGTCCTTC
CDR3: CASSQDRTSGNYNEQSF
V: TRBV4-1
size: NA
J: TRBJ2-1
D: TRBD2

DNA: TGTGCCAGCAGCTGGGGGACTAGCGTTACCTACGAGCAGTACTTC
CDR3: CASSWGTSVTYEQYF
V: TRBV5-8
size: NA
J: TRBJ2-7
D: TRBD2

DNA: TGTGCCATCAGTGAGAAGGAGGGGGCAGTTGAAAAACTGTTTTTT
CDR3: CAISEKEGAVEKLFF
V: TRBV10-3
size: NA
J: TRBJ1-4
D: TRBD1

DNA: TGCAGTGCTCCTAAAGAAAACCCCTCAGACAATGAGCAGTTCTTC
CDR3: CSAPKENPSDNEQFF
V: TRBV20-1
size: NA
J: TRBJ2-1
D: NA

DNA: TGCAGCGTTGATTGGCCACGGGAGCCCGACACTGAAGCTTTCTTT
CDR3: CSVDWPREPDTEAFF
V: TRBV29-1
size: NA
J: TRBJ1-1
D: NA

DNA: TGTGTCAGCAGCCATTCTACCCGAACTGGGGATACGCAGTATTTT
CDR3: CVSSHSTRTGDTQYF
V: TRBV3-1
size: NA
J: TRBJ2-3
D: NA

DNA: TGTGCCACCAGCAGAGCCAGGGAGAACACCGGGGAGCTGTTTTTT
CDR3: CATSRARENTGELFF
V: TRBV15
size: many
J: TRBJ2-2
D: NA

DNA: TGTGCCAGCAGCTTAATTCTATCCGCAGATACGCAGTATTTT
CDR3: CASSLILSADTQYF
V: TRBV7-2
size: once
J: TRBJ2-3
D: NA

DNA: TGTGCCAGCAGTTACTCGGCAACGTATGGGACCGGGGAGCTGTTTTTT
CDR3: CASSYSATYGTGELFF
V: TRBV6-2/TRBV6-3
size: NA
J: TRBJ2-2
D: NA

DNA: TGTGCTAGCAGTAACAGGGAGAACACTGAAGCTTTCTTT
CDR3: CASSNRENTEAFF
V: TRBV7-7
size: many
J: TRBJ1-1
D: NA

DNA: TGTGCCAGCAGTGCCTCGGGACTAGCGGCCTACAATGAGCAGTTCTTC
CDR3: CASSASGLAAYNEQFF
V: TRBV28
size: few
J: TRBJ2-1
D: TRBD2

DNA: TGTGCCAGCAGCTCGATCAGGGGTTACGAGCAGTACTTC
CDR3: CASSSIRGYEQYF
V: TRBV7-9
size: once
J: TRBJ2-7
D: NA

DNA: TGCGCCAGCAGCTTGGGGACTAGCGACGCCTACGAGCAGTACTTC
CDR3: CASSLGTSDAYEQYF
V: TRBV5-1
size: NA
J: TRBJ2-7
D: TRBD2

DNA: TGCGCCAGCAGCTACATAGGAGACAATCAGCCCCAGCATTTT
CDR3: CASSYIGDNQPQHF
V: TRBV4-1
size: NA
J: TRBJ1-5
D: NA

DNA: TGTGCCACCAGCAGAGGAGGGACCGACAATGAGCAGTTCTTC
CDR3: CATSRGGTDNEQFF
V: TRBV15
size: NA
J: TRBJ2-1
D: NA

DNA: TGCGCCAGCTGTCATACAGGGGAAACGCAGTATTTT
CDR3: CASCHTGETQYF
V: TRBV18
size: NA
J: TRBJ2-3
D: TRBD1

DNA: TGTGCCAGCAGCTCCCCCGAACCGGGAGGGGGAGGAATGTTTTTT
CDR3: CASSSPEPGGGGMFF
V: TRBV7-2
size: few
J: TRBJ1-4
D: NA